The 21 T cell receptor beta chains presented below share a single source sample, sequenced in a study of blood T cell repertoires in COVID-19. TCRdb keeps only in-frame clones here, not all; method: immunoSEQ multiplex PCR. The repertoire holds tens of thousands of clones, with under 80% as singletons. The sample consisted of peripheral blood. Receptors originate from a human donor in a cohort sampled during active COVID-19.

CDR3 amino acids: CASSLAPSGVWDTQYF. CDR3 DNA sequence: TGTGCCAGCAGCTTAGCGCCTAGCGGGGTCTGGGATACGCAGTATTTT. The V gene is TRBV7-8, the J gene TRBJ2-3; 9 bases fit TRBD2. Looked up from germline, CDR1 is SGHVS and CDR2 is FQNEAQ. The CDR3 loop spans 16 amino acids. V dropped 0 bases and J dropped 6; count of bases not matched to a gene: 7.

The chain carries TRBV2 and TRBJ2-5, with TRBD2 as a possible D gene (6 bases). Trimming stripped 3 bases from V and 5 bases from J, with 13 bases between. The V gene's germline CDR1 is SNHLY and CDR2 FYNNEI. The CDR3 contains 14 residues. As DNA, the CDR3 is TGTGCCAGCAGTGACGGGAGACAACCCGAGACCCAGTACTTC. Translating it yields CASSDGRQPETQYF.

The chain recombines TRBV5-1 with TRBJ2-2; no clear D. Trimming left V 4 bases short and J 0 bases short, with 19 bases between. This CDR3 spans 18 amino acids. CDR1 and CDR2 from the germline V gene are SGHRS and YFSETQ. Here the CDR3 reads CASSLLIRGQSNTGELFF. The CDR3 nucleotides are TGCGCCAGCAGCCTGCTAATCCGAGGTCAATCGAACACCGGGGAGCTGTTTTTT.

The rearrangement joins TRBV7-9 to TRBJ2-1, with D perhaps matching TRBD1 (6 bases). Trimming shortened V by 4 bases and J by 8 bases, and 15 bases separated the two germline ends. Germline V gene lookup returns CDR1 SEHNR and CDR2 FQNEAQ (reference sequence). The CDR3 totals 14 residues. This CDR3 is CASSSRVRGHEQFF. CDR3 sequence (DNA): TGTGCCAGCAGCTCAAGGGTCAGGGGTCATGAGCAGTTCTTC.

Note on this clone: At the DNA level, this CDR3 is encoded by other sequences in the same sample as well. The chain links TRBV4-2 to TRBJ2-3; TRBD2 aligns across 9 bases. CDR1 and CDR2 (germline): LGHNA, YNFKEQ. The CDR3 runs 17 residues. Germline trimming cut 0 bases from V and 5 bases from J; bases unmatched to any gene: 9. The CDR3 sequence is CASSQDGSGGGGDTQYF. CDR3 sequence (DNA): TGTGCCAGCAGCCAAGATGGTAGCGGGGGAGGTGGAGATACGCAGTATTTT.

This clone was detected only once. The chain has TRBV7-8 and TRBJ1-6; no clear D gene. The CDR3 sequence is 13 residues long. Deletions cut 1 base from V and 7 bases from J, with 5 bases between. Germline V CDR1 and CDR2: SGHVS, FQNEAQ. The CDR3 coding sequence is TGTGCCAGCAGCTTAGGGCCGAATTCACCCCTCCACTTT. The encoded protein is CASSLGPNSPLHF. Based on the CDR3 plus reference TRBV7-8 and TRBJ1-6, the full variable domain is GAGVSQSPRYKVAKRGQDVALRCDPISGHVSLFWYQQALGQGPEFLTYFQNEAQLDKSGLPSDRFFAERPEGSVSTLKIQRTQQEDSAVYLCASSLGPNSPLHFGNGTRLTVT.

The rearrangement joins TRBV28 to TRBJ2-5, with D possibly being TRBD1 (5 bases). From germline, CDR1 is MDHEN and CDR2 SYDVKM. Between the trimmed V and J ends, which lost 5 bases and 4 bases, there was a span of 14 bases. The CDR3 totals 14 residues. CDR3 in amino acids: CASSLRLGVETQYF. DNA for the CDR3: TGTGCCAGCAGTCTGCGGTTAGGGGTAGAGACCCAGTACTTC.

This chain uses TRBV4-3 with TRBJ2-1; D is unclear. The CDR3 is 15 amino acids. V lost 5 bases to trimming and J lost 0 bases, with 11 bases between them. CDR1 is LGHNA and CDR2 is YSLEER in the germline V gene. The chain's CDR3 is CASSKSTYSYNEQFF. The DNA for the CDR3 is TGCGCCAGCAGCAAATCGACTTACTCCTACAATGAGCAGTTCTTC.

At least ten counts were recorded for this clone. The CDR3 protein is CASSHGTDKLFF. The CDR3 region has the DNA TGTGCCAGCAGCCACGGGACAGACAAACTGTTTTTT. The gene calls are TRBV7-9 and TRBJ1-4; 7 nucleotides match TRBD1. J was trimmed by 11 bases and V by 5 bases; bases with no gene match: 5. The CDR3 covers 12 residues. CDR1 and CDR2 from the germline V gene are SEHNR and FQNEAQ (reference sequence).

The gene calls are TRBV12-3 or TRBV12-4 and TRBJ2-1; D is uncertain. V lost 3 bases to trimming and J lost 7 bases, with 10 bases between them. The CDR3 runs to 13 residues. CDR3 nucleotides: TGTGCCAGCAGTTTCGTCGCGTTGAATGAGCAGTTCTTC. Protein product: CASSFVALNEQFF.

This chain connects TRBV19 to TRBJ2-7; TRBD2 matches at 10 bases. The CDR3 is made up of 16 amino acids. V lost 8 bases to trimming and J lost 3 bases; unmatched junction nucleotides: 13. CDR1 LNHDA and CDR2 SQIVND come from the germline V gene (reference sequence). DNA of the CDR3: TGTGCCAGTGCCGACCCGGGCCAGCGGGGGGGCTACGAGCAGTACTTC. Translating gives CASADPGQRGGYEQYF.

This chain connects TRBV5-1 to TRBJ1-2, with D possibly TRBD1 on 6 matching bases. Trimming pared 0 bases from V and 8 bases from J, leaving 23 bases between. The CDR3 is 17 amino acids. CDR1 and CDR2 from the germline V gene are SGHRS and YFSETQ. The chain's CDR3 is CASSLDTVNRDSRGYTF. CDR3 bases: TGCGCCAGCAGCTTGGATACAGTCAACAGGGATTCGAGGGGCTACACCTTC.

CDR3 sequence reads: CATREGLRAFF. CDR3 coding DNA: TGTGCCACCCGCGAAGGCCTCAGGGCTTTCTTT. This chain uses TRBV19 with TRBJ1-1, with D unclear. There are 11 residues in the CDR3. V shed 10 bases and J shed 11 bases, with 17 bases lying between them. Germline assignment: CDR1 LNHDA and CDR2 SQIVND (reference sequence).

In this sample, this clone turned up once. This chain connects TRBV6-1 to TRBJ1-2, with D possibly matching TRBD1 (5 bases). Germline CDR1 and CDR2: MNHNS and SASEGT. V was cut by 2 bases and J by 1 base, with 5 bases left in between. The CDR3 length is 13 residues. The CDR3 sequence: CASSEQGNYGYTF. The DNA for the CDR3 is TGTGCCAGCAGTGAACAGGGTAACTATGGCTACACCTTC.

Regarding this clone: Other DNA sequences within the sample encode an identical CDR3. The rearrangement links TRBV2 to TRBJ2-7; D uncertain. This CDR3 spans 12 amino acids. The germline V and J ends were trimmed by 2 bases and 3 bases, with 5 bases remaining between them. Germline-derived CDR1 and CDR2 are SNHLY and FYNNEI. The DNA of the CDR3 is TGTGCCAGCAGTGAAAACGGCTACGAGCAGTACTTC. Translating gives CASSENGYEQYF.

The CDR3 loop is CASSIHGGAGANVLTF. The CDR3 DNA reads as TGTGCCAGTAGTATCCACGGGGGGGCTGGGGCCAACGTCCTGACTTTC. The chain couples TRBV19 to TRBJ2-6, with TRBD2 identical over 8 bases. The germline V gene encodes CDR1 LNHDA and CDR2 SQIVND (reference sequence). J was trimmed by 2 bases and V by 3 bases; bases with no gene match: 3. The CDR3 is 16 residues long. Based on the CDR3 plus reference TRBV19 and TRBJ2-6, the full variable domain is DGGITQSPKYLFRKEGQNVTLSCEQNLNHDAMYWYRQDPGQGLRLIYYSQIVNDFQKGDIAEGYSVSREKKESFPLTVTSAQKNPTAFYLCASSIHGGAGANVLTFGAGSRLTVL.

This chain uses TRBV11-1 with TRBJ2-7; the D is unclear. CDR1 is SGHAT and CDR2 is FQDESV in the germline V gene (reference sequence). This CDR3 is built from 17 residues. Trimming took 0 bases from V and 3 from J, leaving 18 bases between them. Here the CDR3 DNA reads TGTGCCAGCAGCTTAGCGAAGAGGAGTATAGGTGTCTACGAGCAGTACTTC. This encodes CASSLAKRSIGVYEQYF.

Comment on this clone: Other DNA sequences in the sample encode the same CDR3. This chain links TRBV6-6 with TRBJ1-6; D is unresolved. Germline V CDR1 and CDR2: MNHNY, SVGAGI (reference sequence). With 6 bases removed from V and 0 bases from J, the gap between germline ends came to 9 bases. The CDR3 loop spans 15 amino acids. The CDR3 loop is CASRGGSSYNSPLHF. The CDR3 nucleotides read TGTGCCAGCAGGGGAGGTAGCTCCTATAATTCACCCCTCCACTTT.

The CDR3 protein is CASKLAGPTDTQYF. The CDR3 DNA follows: TGTGCCAGCAAACTAGCGGGACCCACAGATACGCAGTATTTT. J is TRBJ2-3 and V is TRBV27; 10 positions agree with TRBD2. V dropped 7 bases and J dropped 2; count of bases not matched to a gene: 3. The CDR3 length is 14 residues. CDR1 MNHEY and CDR2 SMNVEV come from the germline V gene (reference sequence).

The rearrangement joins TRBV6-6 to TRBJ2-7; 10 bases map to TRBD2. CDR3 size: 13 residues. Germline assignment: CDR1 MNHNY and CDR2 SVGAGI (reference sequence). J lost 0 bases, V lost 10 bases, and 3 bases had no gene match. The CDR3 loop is CATVAGGSYEQYF. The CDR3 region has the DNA TGTGCCACCGTAGCGGGGGGCTCCTACGAGCAGTACTTC.

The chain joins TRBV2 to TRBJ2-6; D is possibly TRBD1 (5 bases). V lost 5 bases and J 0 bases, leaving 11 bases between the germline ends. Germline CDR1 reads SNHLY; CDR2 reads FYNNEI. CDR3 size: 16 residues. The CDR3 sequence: CASSKQEPSGANVLTF. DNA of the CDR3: TGTGCCAGCAGTAAACAGGAACCCTCTGGGGCCAACGTCCTGACTTTC.